Sequencing of this T cell receptor (beta chain) was carried out in a study of T cell responses to AZD1222 COVID-19 vaccine. The protocol was immunoSEQ multiplex PCR, while the TCRdb copy is restricted to in-frame clones and leaves out a portion. In the table there are fewer than 150,000 clones, 93% of which are singletons. Study-wide points: Clonal diversity was possibly underestimated, and the donors were mostly white British, with more females. Spike-specific TCR breadth and depth went up after people got two AZD1222 doses.

To note about this clone: What it binds is not known.

The CDR3 totals 13 residues. The germline CDR1 and CDR2 sequences are SGHVS and FQNEAQ. V was shortened by 6 bases and J by 5 bases, with 13 bases between the two germline ends. This specimen was peripheral blood, taken 28 days after the second AZD1222 dose. The chain links TRBV7-8 to TRBJ1-1, with D perhaps TRBD1 (6 bases). The TCR originated in an adult who received the AZD1222 COVID-19 vaccine. This CDR3 is CASRGGGLTEAFF. In DNA form, the CDR3 reads TGTGCCAGCAGGGGTGGGGGGCTGACTGAAGCTTTCTTT.